The 22 T cell receptor beta chains presented below share a single source sample, sequenced in a study of T-cell memory formation after mild COVID-19. TCRdb re-called the 5' RACE reads through MiXCR, storing one row per CDR3 protein. Here the sample spans 300,000 to 350,000 distinct CDR3 sequences, 12% to 15% being singletons. The material sequenced was PBMCs or a T cell subset sorted from them (not recorded which). The receptors derive from a man between 18 and 35 years old who had mild COVID-19 (a few samples of this study predate the infection). Cell type and time point are not known.

V and J are TRBV12-3 or TRBV12-4 and TRBJ2-1; D perhaps matches TRBD1 (5 bases). V was clipped by 4 bases and J by 10 bases, with 8 bases between them. The CDR3 runs 11 residues. CDR3 region: CASSSRVEQFF. The CDR3 nucleotides read TGTGCCAGCAGTTCCAGGGTCGAGCAGTTCTTC.

V usage is TRBV5-1 and J usage is TRBJ2-7; D is perhaps TRBD1 or TRBD2 (6 bases each). The CDR3 runs to 15 residues. Germline CDR1 reads SGHRS; CDR2 reads YFSETQ. Trimming took 1 base from V and 6 from J, leaving 17 bases between them. CDR3 sequence: CASSLRAGGGTEQYF. CDR3 nucleotide sequence: TGCGCCAGCAGCTTGCGCGCAGGAGGGGGGACCGAGCAGTACTTC.

The chain carries TRBV4-1 and TRBJ1-2; D is possibly TRBD1 (5 bases). V was pared by 4 bases and J by 4 bases, with 13 bases between. This CDR3 comprises 14 residues. The germline gives CDR1 MGHRA, CDR2 YSYEKL. The CDR3 DNA follows: TGCGCCAGCAGCCCGCGAATCGACAGCTATGGCTACACCTTC. Residues: CASSPRIDSYGYTF.

V and J are TRBV5-1 and TRBJ2-7, with 9 nucleotides matching TRBD2. V trimming: 0 bases; J trimming: 7 bases; junction bases outside the gene matches: 8. Germline CDR1 and CDR2: SGHRS and YFSETQ. There are 15 residues in the CDR3. Here the CDR3 DNA reads TGCGCCAGCAGCTTGGGCGGGGGGGCCCAAGAAGAGCAGTACGTC. Amino acids: CASSLGGGAQEEQYV.

V and J are TRBV28 and TRBJ1-3; 9 bases line up with TRBD1. V lost 6 bases to trimming and J lost 4 bases; unmatched junction nucleotides: 10. Germline values: CDR1 MDHEN, CDR2 SYDVKM. The CDR3 is made up of 16 amino acids. CDR3 DNA: TGTGCCAGCAGCCCTCTCCCGGGACAGGGAGGAAACACCATATATTTT. This sequence encodes CASSPLPGQGGNTIYF.

This chain uses TRBV27 with TRBJ2-1, with D possibly matching TRBD1 (6 bases). The CDR3 covers 13 residues. Per the germline V gene, CDR1 is MNHEY and CDR2 is SMNVEV (reference sequence). With 3 bases removed from V and 9 bases from J, the gap between germline ends came to 12 bases. The CDR3 bases are TGTGCCAGCAGTTTTGGGGGCAAAGGTGAGCAGTTCTTC. This encodes CASSFGGKGEQFF.

This clonotype showed up just a few times. V is TRBV7-9 and J is TRBJ2-1, with 7 nucleotides matching TRBD2. Per the germline V gene, CDR1 is SEHNR and CDR2 is FQNEAQ (reference sequence). Trimming removed 5 bases from V and 7 bases from J; junction bases left unmatched: 14. There are 16 residues in the CDR3. The CDR3 DNA is TGTGCCAGCAGCCCGAGCGGGGCGCCCGGATGGAATGAGCAGTTCTTC. Amino acids: CASSPSGAPGWNEQFF.

This clonotype was found a few times. This sequence joins TRBV6-2 or TRBV6-3 and TRBJ2-2; 7 bases fit TRBD2. The V gene's germline CDR1 is MNHEY and CDR2 SVGEGT. CDR3 length: 17 amino acids. V was clipped by 2 bases and J by 1 base; unmatched bases: 7. The CDR3: CASSYVVAGGNTGELFF. The CDR3 DNA is TGTGCCAGCAGTTACGTGGTAGCGGGCGGGAACACCGGGGAGCTGTTTTTT.

The J gene is TRBJ1-2, the V gene TRBV6-6, with 8 nucleotides matching TRBD1. Trimming at V came to 6 bases and at J to 4 bases, leaving 4 bases not matched to a gene. This CDR3 comprises 13 residues. Germline assignment: CDR1 MNHNY and CDR2 SVGAGI (reference sequence). The CDR3 spells CASRPDRAYGYTF. CDR3 DNA sequence: TGTGCCAGCAGACCGGACAGGGCCTATGGCTACACCTTC.

The sample holds a few counts of this clonotype. The V gene is TRBV4-3, the J gene TRBJ2-1; 8 bases align to TRBD2. Germline assignment: CDR1 LGHNA and CDR2 YSLEER. V lost 3 bases and J lost 9; bases outside the gene matches: 4. CDR3 length equals 13 residues. DNA for the CDR3: TGCGCCAGCAGCCAGCCCCGGGGGGGTGAGCAGTTCTTC. Translating it yields CASSQPRGGEQFF.

The genes are TRBV4-2 and TRBJ2-3, with D uncertain. Germline CDR1 LGHNA, CDR2 YNFKEQ. Trimming removed 0 bases at V and 4 bases at J, with 26 bases between. The CDR3 loop spans 20 amino acids. DNA of the CDR3: TGTGCCAGCAGCCAAGAAAGGGTCTGGTTTAGGACCCGCCGTCCAGATACGCAGTATTTT. Residues: CASSQERVWFRTRRPDTQYF.

V gene TRBV9 combines with J gene TRBJ2-2, with D perhaps TRBD2 (7 bases). Germline CDR1 reads SGDLS; CDR2 reads YYNGEE. Trimming pared 2 bases from V and 2 bases from J, leaving 16 bases between. The CDR3 has 17 residues. The CDR3 DNA reads TGTGCCAGCAGCGTCCCGGGCGGGGGCGTAAACACCGGGGAGCTGTTTTTT. It encodes CASSVPGGGVNTGELFF.

This clonotype was counted a few times. The CDR3 region has the DNA TGTGCCAGCAGCCCTCGGACTAGCTTGGGCACAGATACGCAGTATTTT. Amino acid sequence: CASSPRTSLGTDTQYF. The V and J genes are TRBV9 and TRBJ2-3; 8 nucleotides align to TRBD2. With V trimmed by 4 bases and J by 1 base, 8 bases remained unmatched. Looked up from germline, CDR1 is SGDLS and CDR2 is YYNGEE. The CDR3 extends over 16 amino acids.

The V and J genes are TRBV5-1 and TRBJ1-6; D is unclear. From germline, CDR1 is SGHRS and CDR2 YFSETQ. The CDR3 covers 15 residues. The V and J ends lost 0 bases and 10 bases respectively, with 14 bases between them. CDR3 sequence: CASSLEAGLGSPLHF. As DNA, the CDR3 is TGCGCCAGCAGCTTGGAAGCCGGTTTGGGGTCACCCCTCCACTTT.

The J gene is TRBJ2-5, the V gene TRBV5-6; perhaps TRBD2 as D (7 bases). The V end lost 4 bases, the J end lost 4 bases, and 14 bases lay between the germline ends. The CDR3 runs to 14 residues. Germline values: CDR1 SGHDT, CDR2 YYEEEE. Here the CDR3 reads CASSRAGAPETQYF. The CDR3 bases are TGTGCCAGCAGCCGGGCGGGGGCCCCAGAGACCCAGTACTTC.

The J gene is TRBJ2-1, the V gene TRBV7-8; 10 positions agree with TRBD2. The length of the CDR3 is 19 residues. Germline V gene sequence: CDR1 SGHVS, CDR2 FQNEAQ. V was clipped by 1 base and J by 0 bases; unmatched bases: 9. The CDR3 region has the DNA TGTGCCAGCAGCTTAGGGGCTAGCGGGGGCCTCAGCTCCTACAATGAGCAGTTCTTC. Amino acids: CASSLGASGGLSSYNEQFF.

A few counts support this clonotype. The J gene is TRBJ1-2, the V gene TRBV18, with 7 bases lining up with TRBD1. The CDR3 runs to 15 residues. V shed 3 bases and J 6 bases; nucleotides not matched to a gene: 10. The germline gives CDR1 KGHSH, CDR2 LQKENI. The CDR3 sequence is CASSPGTAPEDGYTF. In DNA, the CDR3 is TGTGCCAGCTCACCCGGGACAGCCCCCGAGGATGGCTACACCTTC.

This clonotype was counted a few times. The chain carries TRBV4-1 and TRBJ1-5, with D perhaps TRBD1 (5 bases). The CDR3 contains 16 residues. The V end was cut by 1 base, the J end by 0 bases, with 10 bases between. CDR1 is MGHRA and CDR2 is YSYEKL in the germline V gene. CDR3 region: CASSQVTGGSNQPQHF. CDR3 in DNA: TGCGCCAGCAGCCAAGTAACCGGGGGTAGCAATCAGCCCCAGCATTTT.

This clonotype was seen only a few times. CDR3 region: CASSPTGGAWDTEAFF. In DNA form, the CDR3 reads TGCGCCAGCAGCCCCACAGGGGGCGCTTGGGACACTGAAGCTTTCTTT. J is TRBJ1-1 and V is TRBV4-3; 9 positions match TRBD1. J gave up 3 bases and V 4 bases, and 9 bases lay outside the gene matches. Germline V gene sequence: CDR1 LGHNA, CDR2 YSLEER. The CDR3 sequence is 16 residues long.

This clonotype was recorded a few times. The chain uses TRBV20-1 and TRBJ2-1; the D is unclear. The germline CDR1 and CDR2 sequences are DFQATT and SNEGSKA (reference sequence). V was clipped by 0 bases and J by 0 bases, with 3 bases between them. This CDR3 comprises 13 residues. Written as DNA, the CDR3 is TGCAGTGCTAGAGAAAGCTCCTACAATGAGCAGTTCTTC. It is translated as CSARESSYNEQFF.

This sequence joins TRBV12-3 or TRBV12-4 and TRBJ1-5; D is undetermined. V was pared by 2 bases and J by 6 bases, with 8 bases between. CDR3 length equals 13 residues. CDR3 loop: CASSLQSIQPQHF. CDR3 DNA sequence: TGTGCCAGCAGTTTACAGTCGATTCAGCCCCAGCATTTT.

V gene TRBV10-2 combines with J gene TRBJ2-1; D is perhaps TRBD1 (6 bases). The CDR3 sequence is 15 residues long. Germline values: CDR1 WSHSY, CDR2 SAAADI. V was shortened by 4 bases and J by 3 bases, with 13 bases between the two germline ends. In DNA form, the CDR3 reads TGCGCCAGCAGTGCGTGGACAGAGATCTACAATGAGCAGTTCTTC. Encoded protein: CASSAWTEIYNEQFF.